This T cell receptor (beta chain) is from a study of cytomegalovirus exposure and HLA in healthy donors. Study-level information: Researchers previously reported finding about 110 million unique TCR beta sequences from approximately 200 million T cells.

Study results and limitations: Earlier analysis looked at TCR beta V segments, and most were productive about 87% or about 30% of the time.

This CDR3 spans 15 amino acids. Between the trimmed V and J ends, which lost 4 bases and 0 bases, there was a span of 12 bases. Per the germline V gene, CDR1 is LNHNV and CDR2 is YYDKDF (reference sequence). This clone was recorded a few times. The antigen is undetermined. Both 60 Vbeta primers and 13 Jbeta primers went into the PCR. TCRdb keeps only in-frame clones here, not all; method: immunoSEQ multiplex PCR. The sample holds about 130,000 clones, 9.7% seen once. The sequence derives from a man in his fifties or sixties in good health and CMV-seronegative. The sample was PBMCs. V is TRBV15 and J is TRBJ1-1; D might be TRBD1 (6 bases). CDR3 bases: TGTGCCACCAGCAAAGGGACAAGTTTGAACACTGAAGCTTTCTTT. Translating it yields CATSKGTSLNTEAFF.